The TCR beta chain under discussion was sequenced for a study of siplizumab effects on memory and regulatory T cells. Profiling relied on immunoSEQ multiplex PCR, and the TCRdb table lists in-frame clones only, not all of them. The data show some 100,000 clones, approximately 91% seen once. Per germline, CDR1 KGHSH and CDR2 LQKENI. The CDR3 extends over 15 amino acids. The V end lost 3 bases, the J end lost 7 bases, and 19 bases lay between the germline ends. Broader study findings: An assignable phenotype, naive or memory, was missing from roughly 79-95% of proliferating CD4+ or CD8+ clones. Naive T cells appeared more varied than memory cells and looked like key alloresponse contributors. Alloreactive sequences that could be traced to unstimulated CD4+ memory cells showed a significant reduction under siplizumab.

Comment on this clone: Its antigen is unknown.

Sequencing was performed on CD4+ T cells sorted from blood. The chain links TRBV18 to TRBJ2-7; possible D gene TRBD1, 5 bases. This TCR was recovered from a human donor in good health. Some clones in this sample may be carry-over from other donors' samples. CDR3 sequence reads: CASSPFAGSQGEQYF. CDR3 coding DNA: TGTGCCAGCTCACCTTTCGCAGGGTCCCAGGGAGAGCAGTACTTC.